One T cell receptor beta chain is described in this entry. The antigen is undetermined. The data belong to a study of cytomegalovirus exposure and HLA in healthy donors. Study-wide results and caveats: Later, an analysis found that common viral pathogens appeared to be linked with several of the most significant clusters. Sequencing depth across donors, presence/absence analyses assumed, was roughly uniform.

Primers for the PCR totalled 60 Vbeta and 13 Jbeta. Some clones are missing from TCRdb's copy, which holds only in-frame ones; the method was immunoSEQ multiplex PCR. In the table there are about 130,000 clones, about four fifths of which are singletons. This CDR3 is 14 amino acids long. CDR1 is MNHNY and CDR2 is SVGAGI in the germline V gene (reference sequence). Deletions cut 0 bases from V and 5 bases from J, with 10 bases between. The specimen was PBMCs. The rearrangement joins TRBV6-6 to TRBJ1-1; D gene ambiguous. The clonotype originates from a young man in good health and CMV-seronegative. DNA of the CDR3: TGTGCCAGCAGTTACTCGGTCGAGGGAACTGAAGCTTTCTTT. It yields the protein CASSYSVEGTEAFF.